Each of the 27 T cell receptor beta chains below was sequenced from the same sample in a study of CD8+ T cells in alopecia areata. Extracted RNA was reverse transcribed into cDNA, the sequencing template. Here immunoSEQ multiplex PCR was the method, and the copy in TCRdb shows in-frame clones only, minus some. Among 140,000 or so clones listed, 51% were seen once. The source was CD4+ T cells sorted from blood, collected at week 0. The receptor source for this set is a human donor with alopecia areata.

This clone appeared once. The chain couples TRBV15 to TRBJ2-1, with D possibly matching TRBD2 (7 bases). CDR1 and CDR2 (germline): LNHNV, YYDKDF (reference sequence). The CDR3 contains 16 residues. Between the trimmed V and J ends, which lost 0 bases and 9 bases, there was a span of 18 bases. The CDR3 loop is CATSRDRGTGGREQFF. The CDR3 region has the DNA TGTGCCACCAGCAGAGATCGAGGTACCGGGGGGCGTGAGCAGTTCTTC.

The V and J genes are TRBV29-1 and TRBJ2-3; D is unresolved. Germline CDR1 is SQVTM and CDR2 is ANQGSEA. The CDR3 loop spans 14 amino acids. V lost 4 bases and J 4 bases, leaving 15 bases between the germline ends. CDR3 bases: TGCAGCGTTGGCCCCCTACGAGTTGCAGATACGCAGTATTTT. This translates into CSVGPLRVADTQYF.

The V and J genes are TRBV6-5 and TRBJ1-2, with D tentatively TRBD1 (6 bases). The CDR3 contains 12 residues. V was cut by 4 bases and J by 13 bases, with 16 bases left in between. Germline values: CDR1 MNHEY, CDR2 SVGAGI. The CDR3 DNA is TGTGCCAGCAGTTCCAGGGGCGCGGGGGGCACCTTC. This translates into CASSSRGAGGTF.

The chain couples TRBV13 to TRBJ2-7; TRBD1 aligns across 9 bases. The CDR3 contains 13 residues. The germline gives CDR1 PRHDT, CDR2 FYEKMQ (reference sequence). The V segment lost 5 bases and the J segment 5 bases; nucleotides outside the gene matches: 4. The CDR3 reads CASSPGQGDEQYF. DNA for the CDR3: TGTGCCAGCAGCCCGGGACAGGGCGACGAGCAGTACTTC.

This clone showed up just a few times. J is TRBJ2-5 and V is TRBV30; the D is unclear. Germline CDR1 and CDR2: GTSNPN and SVGIG (reference sequence). Between the trimmed V and J ends, which lost 1 base and 2 bases, there was a span of 8 bases. The CDR3 runs 13 residues. For the CDR3, the DNA is TGTGCCTGGAGTGGACTGTTGCAAGAGACCCAGTACTTC. The encoded protein is CAWSGLLQETQYF.

The chain carries TRBV6-6 and TRBJ2-3; D is possibly TRBD1 or TRBD2 (5 bases each). CDR3 length: 15 residues. Germline V gene sequence: CDR1 MNHNY, CDR2 SVGAGI (reference sequence). Trimming removed 4 bases at V and 0 bases at J, with 11 bases between. CDR3: CASSWGGGSTDTQYF. DNA for the CDR3: TGTGCCAGCAGTTGGGGCGGAGGAAGCACAGATACGCAGTATTTT.

This clone was detected only a few times. This chain links TRBV7-2 with TRBJ2-1, with D perhaps TRBD1 or TRBD2 (5 bases each). V dropped 1 base and J dropped 4 bases, with 11 bases sitting between them. CDR1 and CDR2 (germline): SGHTA, FQGNSA. This CDR3 spans 15 amino acids. CDR3 nucleotides: TGTGCCAGCAGCTTAGAGGGGCGGGCTTACAATGAGCAGTTCTTC. Encoded protein: CASSLEGRAYNEQFF.

V is TRBV7-2 and J is TRBJ2-5; no firm D call. Per germline, CDR1 SGHTA and CDR2 FQGNSA. The CDR3 covers 11 residues. V lost 2 bases, J lost 5 bases, and 3 bases lay in between. CDR3 DNA sequence: TGTGCCAGCAGCTTAAGCGAGACCCAGTACTTC. This translates into CASSLSETQYF.

This clone showed up many times. The rearrangement uses TRBV28 and TRBJ2-5; TRBD2 agrees at 10 bases. CDR3 length equals 17 residues. Germline loops: CDR1 MDHEN, CDR2 SYDVKM. V trimming: 6 bases; J trimming: 4 bases; junction bases outside the gene matches: 14. CDR3: CASSFGGLAASRETQYF. The DNA of the CDR3 is TGTGCCAGCAGCTTCGGCGGACTAGCGGCTTCACGAGAGACCCAGTACTTC.

The chain carries TRBV14 and TRBJ1-1, with 10 positions matching TRBD1. The germline V gene encodes CDR1 SGHDN and CDR2 FVKESK. J lost 5 bases, V lost 3 bases, and 6 bases had no gene match. The CDR3 is 15 amino acids. This chain's CDR3 is CASSHGTGDSTEAFF. The CDR3 DNA is TGTGCCAGCAGCCACGGGACAGGGGATAGTACTGAAGCTTTCTTT. Using reference TRBV14 and TRBJ1-1 for the parts outside the CDR3, the full variable domain is EAGVTQFPSHSVIEKGQTVTLRCDPISGHDNLYWYRRVMGKEIKFLLHFVKESKQDESGMPNNRFLAERTGGTYSTLKVQPAELEDSGVYFCASSHGTGDSTEAFFGQGTRLTVV.

V usage is TRBV15 and J usage is TRBJ2-7; 9 positions agree with TRBD1. Germline lookup yields CDR1 LNHNV and CDR2 YYDKDF (reference sequence). Trimming cost V 0 bases and J 5 bases; bases outside gene matches: 17. CDR3 length: 19 residues. The DNA of the CDR3 is TGTGCCACCAGCAGAGATAGGAAATCAGGGACAGGGCCCCTCGACGAGCAGTACTTC. Its protein is CATSRDRKSGTGPLDEQYF.

The genes are TRBV5-1 and TRBJ2-7; 7 positions agree with TRBD2. V shed 1 base, J shed 1 base, and the junction held 5 bases outside the gene matches. The V gene's germline CDR1 is SGHRS and CDR2 YFSETQ. This CDR3 has 15 residues. CDR3 DNA: TGCGCCAGCAGCTTGCGGGGGGACCGATCCTACGAGCAGTACTTC. This translates into CASSLRGDRSYEQYF.

The chain is built from TRBV4-1 and TRBJ2-1; no clear D. Germline V CDR1 and CDR2: MGHRA, YSYEKL. Trimming left V 2 bases short and J 4 bases short, with 6 bases between. The CDR3 consists of 13 residues. This chain's CDR3 is CASSQTFYNEQFF. CDR3 nucleotide sequence: TGCGCCAGCAGCCAAACCTTTTACAATGAGCAGTTCTTC.

V is TRBV6-5 and J is TRBJ2-7; D perhaps matches TRBD1 (6 bases). The CDR3 sequence is 14 residues long. With 2 bases removed from V and 4 bases from J, the gap between germline ends came to 12 bases. Germline CDR1 is MNHEY and CDR2 is SVGAGI. CDR3 in DNA: TGTGCCAGCAGTTACAGAGAGAGGGGGTACGAGCAGTACTTC. Protein product: CASSYRERGYEQYF.

Here the CDR3 DNA reads TGCGCCAGCAGCTCCTACTTACAACAAGAGACCCAGTACTTC. Protein product: CASSSYLQQETQYF. This chain connects TRBV5-1 to TRBJ2-5; D remains ambiguous. Trimming shortened V by 3 bases and J by 2 bases, and 11 bases separated the two germline ends. Germline CDR1 reads SGHRS; CDR2 reads YFSETQ. The CDR3 totals 14 residues.

This clone was detected only a few times. The chain combines TRBV29-1 with TRBJ2-1; TRBD2 matches at 7 bases. The V gene end was trimmed by 6 bases and the J gene end by 0 bases; junction bases not matched to a gene: 5. The germline CDR1 and CDR2 sequences are SQVTM and ANQGSEA. This CDR3 comprises 14 residues. The CDR3 sequence: CSVLRGSSYNEQFF. The CDR3 DNA is TGCAGCGTCTTGCGCGGGAGCTCCTACAATGAGCAGTTCTTC.

This rearrangement joins TRBV4-1 to TRBJ1-4, with 7 bases lining up with TRBD1. Unmatched junction bases numbered 6, after V lost 0 bases and J lost 8 bases. The CDR3 length is 15 residues. Germline CDR1 MGHRA, CDR2 YSYEKL. CDR3 DNA sequence: TGCGCCAGCAGCCAAGATGACAGGGTAGGCGAAAAACTGTTTTTT. Its translation: CASSQDDRVGEKLFF.

The rearrangement links TRBV29-1 to TRBJ1-2; D call uncertain. From germline, CDR1 is SQVTM and CDR2 ANQGSEA. V was pared by 4 bases and J by 7 bases, with 16 bases between. This CDR3 has 13 amino acids. The CDR3 here is CSVAVSAGAGYTF. The CDR3 region has the DNA TGCAGCGTTGCGGTTTCCGCGGGTGCTGGCTACACCTTC.

This clone was seen more than once but under ten times. This chain connects TRBV30 to TRBJ2-2; D ambiguous. The germline CDR1 and CDR2 sequences are GTSNPN and SVGIG (reference sequence). CDR3 length: 11 residues. V lost 5 bases, J lost 1 base, and 2 bases lay in between. CDR3 loop: CAWVNTGELFF. The CDR3 DNA reads TGTGCCTGGGTGAACACCGGGGAGCTGTTTTTT.

This clone was found once. J is TRBJ1-5 and V is TRBV2, with no clear D. Trimming took 3 bases from V and 0 from J, leaving 9 bases between them. This CDR3 is built from 15 residues. Germline CDR1 and CDR2: SNHLY and FYNNEI. The CDR3 sequence: CASSDSNYSNQPQHF. The CDR3 DNA reads TGTGCCAGCAGTGATTCAAATTATAGCAATCAGCCCCAGCATTTT.

The chain recombines TRBV18 with TRBJ2-5; the match to TRBD2 covers 12 bases. The CDR3 is made up of 19 amino acids. The germline V gene has CDR1 KGHSH and CDR2 LQKENI. V dropped 3 bases and J dropped 5; count of bases not matched to a gene: 16. The CDR3 DNA reads TGTGCCAGCTCACCGGTGAGGACTCTAGCGGGAGGGCCCAGGGAGACCCAGTACTTC. It specifies CASSPVRTLAGGPRETQYF.

The rearrangement joins TRBV4-2 to TRBJ1-2; D is ambiguous. Trimming shortened V by 0 bases and J by 8 bases, and 13 bases separated the two germline ends. CDR1 and CDR2 from the germline V gene are LGHNA and YNFKEQ. CDR3 length: 14 residues. The CDR3 loop reads CASSQDPQVLGYTF. DNA of the CDR3: TGTGCCAGCAGCCAAGACCCGCAAGTGCTCGGCTACACCTTC.

This rearrangement joins TRBV29-1 to TRBJ2-5, with 8 bases lining up with TRBD1. The CDR3 is made up of 17 amino acids. V gave up 1 base and J gave up 7 bases; unmatched junction bases: 17. Germline values: CDR1 SQVTM, CDR2 ANQGSEA. CDR3 DNA sequence: TGCAGCGTTGAAGGGGGGCCAGGGGGCTCCCGCCGAGGGACCCAGTACTTC. It is translated as CSVEGGPGGSRRGTQYF.

This clone was recorded a few times. The V gene is TRBV29-1, the J gene TRBJ1-1, with 12 bases that match TRBD1. Germline V gene sequence: CDR1 SQVTM, CDR2 ANQGSEA. Trimming at V came to 1 base and at J to 4 bases, leaving 7 bases not matched to a gene. There are 16 residues in the CDR3. The CDR3 nucleotides are TGCAGCGTTGAAGGGGACAGGGGGCGAGTCAGCACTGAAGCTTTCTTT. It encodes CSVEGDRGRVSTEAFF.

The rearrangement joins TRBV19 to TRBJ2-1, with D maybe TRBD2 (5 bases). The ends were cut back, 4 bases at V and 0 bases at J, with 16 bases in the middle. Germline CDR1 and CDR2: LNHDA and SQIVND (reference sequence). The length of the CDR3 is 17 residues. As DNA, the CDR3 is TGTGCCAGTAGTACACTCCTTAGACTAAACTCCTACAATGAGCAGTTCTTC. Amino acids: CASSTLLRLNSYNEQFF.

In this sample, this clone turned up many times. This chain uses TRBV25-1 with TRBJ1-1, with D unresolved. CDR1 MGHDK and CDR2 SYGVNS come from the germline V gene. The CDR3 length is 11 residues. The V end was cut by 5 bases, the J end by 6 bases, with 7 bases between. The CDR3 loop reads CASSLQSEAFF. The CDR3 bases are TGTGCCAGCAGTTTACAGTCTGAAGCTTTCTTT.

This chain links TRBV7-9 with TRBJ2-7; TRBD1 or TRBD2 may be the D gene (7 bases each). Trimming removed 3 bases at V and 2 bases at J, with 17 bases between. The CDR3 has 16 amino acids. CDR1 and CDR2 (germline): SEHNR, FQNEAQ (reference sequence). The CDR3 coding sequence is TGTGCCAGCAGCTTTCCAGCGGGACAGAGAGCCTACGAGCAGTACTTC. Translating gives CASSFPAGQRAYEQYF.